This TCR beta chain was sequenced in a study of cytomegalovirus exposure and HLA in healthy donors. General observations from the study: In an earlier analysis, most TCR beta V segments were productive about 87% or about 30% of the time. When analyzed later, a missense DCLRE1C variant was found to be linked to TCR beta V- and J-gene trimming. Among the most significant clusters, several appeared linked to common viral pathogens in a later analysis. Evidence from a later analysis indicated that most CMV-associated TCR beta chains looked HLA-restricted.

As regards this clone: Its antigen remains unidentified.

PCR used 60 Vbeta primers and 13 Jbeta primers. Profiling relied on immunoSEQ multiplex PCR, and the TCRdb table lists in-frame clones only, not all of them. The sample shows some 180,000 clones, 85% of them seen only once. V shed 4 bases and J 7 bases; nucleotides not matched to a gene: 14. This CDR3 has 17 residues. Germline V CDR1 and CDR2: SGHRS, YFSETQ. Sequences were obtained from PBMCs. This receptor was taken from a woman aged 50 to 60 in good health and CMV-seronegative. The chain joins TRBV5-1 to TRBJ2-1; 10 bases are shared with TRBD1. The DNA for the CDR3 is TGCGCCAGCAGCACCAACCTGGGACAGGGGATGGGTAATGAGCAGTTCTTC. Its protein is CASSTNLGQGMGNEQFF.